The clone carrying this T cell receptor (beta chain) was observed at least ten times. The antigen remains unidentified. This entry is derived from a study of CD8 T cells in ankylosing spondylitis. Notes on the study in general: A motif in TCR beta, a set of roughly 8 highly homologous variants, appeared characteristic of ankylosing spondylitis blood.

Using its own MiXCR run on the 5' RACE reads, TCRdb lists one record per CDR3 protein. Of around 770,000 distinct CDR3 sequences in the sample, roughly 20% were seen once. The germline V gene has CDR1 SGHRS and CDR2 YFSETQ. With 4 bases removed from V and 6 bases from J, the gap between germline ends came to 10 bases. CDR3 length: 12 residues. The clonotype was recovered from a male donor with ankylosing spondylitis. Sample: blood, either unsorted or a sorted T cell fraction (not recorded which). The chain uses TRBV5-1 and TRBJ1-2, with D perhaps matching TRBD1 (5 bases). CDR3 residues: CASSPDNDGYTF. The CDR3 DNA reads TGCGCCAGCAGCCCGGACAACGATGGCTACACCTTC.